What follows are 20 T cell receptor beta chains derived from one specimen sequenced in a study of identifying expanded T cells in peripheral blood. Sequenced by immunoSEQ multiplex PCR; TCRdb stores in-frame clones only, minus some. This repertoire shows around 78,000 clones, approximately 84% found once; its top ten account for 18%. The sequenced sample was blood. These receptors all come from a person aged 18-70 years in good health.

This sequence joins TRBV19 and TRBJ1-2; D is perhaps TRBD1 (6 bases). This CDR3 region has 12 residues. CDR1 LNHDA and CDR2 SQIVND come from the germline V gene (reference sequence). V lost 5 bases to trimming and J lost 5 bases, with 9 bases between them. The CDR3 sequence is CASSPRGYGYTF. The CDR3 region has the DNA TGTGCCAGTAGTCCCAGGGGATATGGCTACACCTTC.

The CDR3 is CASSVEGGRETQYF. The DNA for the CDR3 is TGTGCCAGCAGCGTAGAGGGAGGGAGAGAGACCCAGTACTTC. The chain employs TRBV9 and TRBJ2-5, with 7 bases lining up with TRBD2. Per the germline V gene, CDR1 is SGDLS and CDR2 is YYNGEE. The CDR3 spans 14 residues. The V gene end was trimmed by 0 bases and the J gene end by 4 bases; junction bases not matched to a gene: 3.

The CDR3 DNA sequence: TGTGCCAGCAGTTTGAGTACCGGGAGCGGGAGGGTCTTCTACGAGCAGTACTTC. Its translation: CASSLSTGSGRVFYEQYF. The chain joins TRBV28 to TRBJ2-7; 10 bases line up with TRBD2. Per germline, CDR1 MDHEN and CDR2 SYDVKM. With V trimmed by 3 bases and J by 3 bases, 14 bases remained unmatched. The CDR3 loop spans 18 amino acids.

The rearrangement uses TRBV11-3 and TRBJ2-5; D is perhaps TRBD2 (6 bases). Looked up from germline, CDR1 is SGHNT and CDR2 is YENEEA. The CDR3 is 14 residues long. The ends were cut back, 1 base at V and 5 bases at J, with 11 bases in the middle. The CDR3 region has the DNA TGTGCCAGCAGCTTAGGAGCAGGGAGGGAGACCCAGTACTTC. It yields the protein CASSLGAGRETQYF.

As DNA, the CDR3 is TGTGCCAGCAGCGCCGAACAGGGGACCTACGAGCAGTACTTC. Translating it yields CASSAEQGTYEQYF. The chain employs TRBV5-5 and TRBJ2-7, with 7 bases that match TRBD1. CDR3 length equals 14 residues. From germline, CDR1 is SGHKS and CDR2 YYEKEE (reference sequence). The junction had 6 bases not matched to a gene; V was cut back by 4 bases and J by 2 bases.

The CDR3 sequence: CASSYGGESYTF. The CDR3 region has the DNA TGTGCCAGCAGTTACGGAGGGGAGAGCTACACCTTC. V and J are TRBV6-5 and TRBJ1-2; a possible D gene is TRBD1 (5 bases). The CDR3 has 12 amino acids. V was trimmed by 2 bases and J by 9 bases, leaving 10 bases between them. CDR1 and CDR2 from the germline V gene are MNHEY and SVGAGI.

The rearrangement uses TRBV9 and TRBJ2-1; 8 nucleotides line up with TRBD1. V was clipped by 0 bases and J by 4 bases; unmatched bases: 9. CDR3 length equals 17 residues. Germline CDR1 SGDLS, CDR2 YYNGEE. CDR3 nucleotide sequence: TGTGCCAGCAGCGTAGCCCCACCGGGACAGGAGTACAATGAGCAGTTCTTC. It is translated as CASSVAPPGQEYNEQFF.

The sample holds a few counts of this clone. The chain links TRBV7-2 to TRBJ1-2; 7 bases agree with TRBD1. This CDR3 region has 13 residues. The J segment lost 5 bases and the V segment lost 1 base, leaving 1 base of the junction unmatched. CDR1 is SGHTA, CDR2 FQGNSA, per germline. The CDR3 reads CASSLGDRYGYTF. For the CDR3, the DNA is TGTGCCAGCAGCTTAGGGGACAGATATGGCTACACCTTC.

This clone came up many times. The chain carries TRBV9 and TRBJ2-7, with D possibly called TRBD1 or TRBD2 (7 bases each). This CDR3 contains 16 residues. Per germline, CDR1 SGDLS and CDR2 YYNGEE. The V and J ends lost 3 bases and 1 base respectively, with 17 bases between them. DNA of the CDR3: TGTGCCAGCAGCGAGGGGGCGGGAGTGGCGTCCTACGAGCAGTACTTC. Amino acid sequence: CASSEGAGVASYEQYF.

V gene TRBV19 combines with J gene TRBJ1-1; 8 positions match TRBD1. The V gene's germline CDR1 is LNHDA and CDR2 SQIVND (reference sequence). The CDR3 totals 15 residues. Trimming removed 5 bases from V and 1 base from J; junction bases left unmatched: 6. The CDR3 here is CASSSRDRGNTEAFF. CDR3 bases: TGTGCCAGTAGTTCTAGAGACAGGGGGAACACTGAAGCTTTCTTT.

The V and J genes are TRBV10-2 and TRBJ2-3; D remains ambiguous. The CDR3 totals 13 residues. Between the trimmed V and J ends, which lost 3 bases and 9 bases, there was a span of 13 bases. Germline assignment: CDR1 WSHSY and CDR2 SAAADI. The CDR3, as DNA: TGCGCCAGCAGTGACCCGGGCTCCTGGACGCAGTATTTT. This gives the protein CASSDPGSWTQYF.

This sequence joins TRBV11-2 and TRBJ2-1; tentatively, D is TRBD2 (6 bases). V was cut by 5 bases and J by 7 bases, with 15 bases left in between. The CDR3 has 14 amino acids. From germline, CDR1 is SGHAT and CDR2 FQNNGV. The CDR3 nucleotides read TGTGCCAGCAGCCGATGGGACTCTAGGAATGAGCAGTTCTTC. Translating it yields CASSRWDSRNEQFF.

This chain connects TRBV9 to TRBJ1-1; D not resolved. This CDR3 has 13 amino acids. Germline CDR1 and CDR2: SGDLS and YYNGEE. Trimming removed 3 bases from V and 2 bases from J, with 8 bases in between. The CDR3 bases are TGTGCCAGCAGCGGACAACATAACACTGAAGCTTTCTTT. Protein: CASSGQHNTEAFF.

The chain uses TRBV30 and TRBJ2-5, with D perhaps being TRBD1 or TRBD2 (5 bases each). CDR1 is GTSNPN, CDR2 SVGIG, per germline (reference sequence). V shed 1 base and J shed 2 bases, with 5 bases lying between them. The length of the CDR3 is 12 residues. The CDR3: CAWSGGQETQYF. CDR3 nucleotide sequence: TGTGCCTGGAGTGGGGGGCAAGAGACCCAGTACTTC.

The chain's CDR3 is CASSFRGNTIYF. CDR3 nucleotides: TGTGCCAGCAGTTTTCGAGGAAACACCATATATTTT. V is TRBV28 and J is TRBJ1-3; D unclear. Trimming removed 3 bases from V and 4 bases from J, with 4 bases in between. The germline gives CDR1 MDHEN, CDR2 SYDVKM. The CDR3 runs to 12 residues.

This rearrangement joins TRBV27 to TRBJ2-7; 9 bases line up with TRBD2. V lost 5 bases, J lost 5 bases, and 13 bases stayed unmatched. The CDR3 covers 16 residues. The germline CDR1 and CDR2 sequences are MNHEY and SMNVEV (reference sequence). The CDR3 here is CASSPPVRGRAHEQYF. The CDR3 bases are TGTGCCAGCAGTCCACCAGTGCGCGGGAGGGCCCACGAGCAGTACTTC.

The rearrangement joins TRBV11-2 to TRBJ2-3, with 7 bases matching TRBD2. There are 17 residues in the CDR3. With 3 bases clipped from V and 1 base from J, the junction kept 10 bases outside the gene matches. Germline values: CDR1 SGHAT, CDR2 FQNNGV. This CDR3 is CASSLTSTSQRTDTQYF. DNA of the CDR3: TGTGCCAGCAGCTTGACTTCGACTAGCCAACGCACAGATACGCAGTATTTT.

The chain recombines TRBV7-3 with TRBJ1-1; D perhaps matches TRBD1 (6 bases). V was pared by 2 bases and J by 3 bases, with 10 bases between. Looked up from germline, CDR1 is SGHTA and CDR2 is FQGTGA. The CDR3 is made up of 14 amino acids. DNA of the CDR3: TGTGCCAGCAGCTTACAGGGGCCCCACACTGAAGCTTTCTTT. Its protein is CASSLQGPHTEAFF.

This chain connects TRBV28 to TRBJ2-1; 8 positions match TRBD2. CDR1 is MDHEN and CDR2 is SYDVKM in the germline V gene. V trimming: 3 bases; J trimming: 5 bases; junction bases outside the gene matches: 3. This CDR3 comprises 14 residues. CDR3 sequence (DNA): TGTGCCAGCAGTTTGCGGGAGGTTAACAATGAGCAGTTCTTC. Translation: CASSLREVNNEQFF.

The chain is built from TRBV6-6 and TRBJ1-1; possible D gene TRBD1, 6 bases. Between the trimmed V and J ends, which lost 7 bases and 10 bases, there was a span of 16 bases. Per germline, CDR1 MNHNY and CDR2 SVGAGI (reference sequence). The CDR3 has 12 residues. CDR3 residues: CASIRQGQRAFF. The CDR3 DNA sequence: TGTGCCAGCATCCGGCAAGGACAGCGAGCTTTCTTT.